This T cell receptor beta chain comes out of a study of T cells in Graves' hyperthyroidism and ophthalmopathy. Amplified TCR beta CDR3 regions derived from RNA transcripts. The HTBI primer set was used in a first-round RT-PCR of the TCR CDR3. TCRdb used MiXCR to reprocess the multiplex PCR reads, holding one entry per CDR3 protein. The data contain a few hundred thousand distinct CDR3 sequences, approximately 16% of them singletons. The sample holds many counts of this clonotype. What it recognizes is unknown. The study's findings and limits: In blood, most of the thyroid clonotypes expanded above 0.001 were also present. From stable hyperthyroidism, ophthalmopathy was set apart by a 13 V-J model.

The study based diagnoses on clinical symptoms, serum thyroxine and TRAb, thyroid ultrasound and orbital computed tomography. The authors took PBMCs from 8 to 10 ml fresh peripheral blood. The CDR3 length is 17 residues. V was trimmed by 2 bases and J by 4 bases, leaving 21 bases between them. Germline loops: CDR1 SGHRS, CDR2 YFSETQ. The source material was blood. This chain links TRBV5-1 with TRBJ1-1, with D perhaps TRBD1 (5 bases). The source of this sequence is a middle-aged woman with Graves' ophthalmopathy. The CDR3 bases are TGCGCCAGCAGCTTCCTGGGGTGGGGGGAAAGGCTCACTGAAGCTTTCTTT. Amino acids: CASSFLGWGERLTEAFF.